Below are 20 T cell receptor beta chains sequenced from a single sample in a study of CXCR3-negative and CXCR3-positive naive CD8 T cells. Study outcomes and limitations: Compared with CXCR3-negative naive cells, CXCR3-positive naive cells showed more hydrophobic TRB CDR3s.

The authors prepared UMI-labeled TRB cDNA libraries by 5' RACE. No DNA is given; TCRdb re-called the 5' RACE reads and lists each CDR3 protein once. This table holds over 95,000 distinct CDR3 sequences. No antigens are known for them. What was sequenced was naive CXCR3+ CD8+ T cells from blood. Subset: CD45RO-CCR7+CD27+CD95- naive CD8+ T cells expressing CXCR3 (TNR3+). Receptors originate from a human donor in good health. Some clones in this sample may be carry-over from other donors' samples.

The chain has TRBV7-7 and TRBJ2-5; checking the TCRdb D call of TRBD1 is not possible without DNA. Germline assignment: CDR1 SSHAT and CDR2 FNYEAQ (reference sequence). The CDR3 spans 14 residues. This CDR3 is CASSPKGDSETQYF.

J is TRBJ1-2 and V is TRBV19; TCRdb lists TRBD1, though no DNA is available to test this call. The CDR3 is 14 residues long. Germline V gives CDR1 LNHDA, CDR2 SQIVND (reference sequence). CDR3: CASIDSPAAWGYTF.

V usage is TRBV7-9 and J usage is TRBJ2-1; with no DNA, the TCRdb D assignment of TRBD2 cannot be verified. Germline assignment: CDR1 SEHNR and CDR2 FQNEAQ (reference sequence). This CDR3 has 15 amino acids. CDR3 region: CASSLTSGRDNEQFF.

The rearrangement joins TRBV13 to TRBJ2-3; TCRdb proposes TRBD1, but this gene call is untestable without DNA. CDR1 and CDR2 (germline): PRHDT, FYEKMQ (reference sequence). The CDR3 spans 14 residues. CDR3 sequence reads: CASSLRAPADTQYF.

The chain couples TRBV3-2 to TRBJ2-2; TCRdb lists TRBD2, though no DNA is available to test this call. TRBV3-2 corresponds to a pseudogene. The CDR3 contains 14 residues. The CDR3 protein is CASSLARGAGELFF.

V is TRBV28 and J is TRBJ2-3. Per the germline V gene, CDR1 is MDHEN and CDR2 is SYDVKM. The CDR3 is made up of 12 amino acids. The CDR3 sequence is CASMAWVDTQYF.

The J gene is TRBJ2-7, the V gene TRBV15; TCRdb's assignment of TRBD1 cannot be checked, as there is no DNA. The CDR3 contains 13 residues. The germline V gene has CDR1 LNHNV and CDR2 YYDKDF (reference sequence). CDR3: CATSRDRAHEQYF.

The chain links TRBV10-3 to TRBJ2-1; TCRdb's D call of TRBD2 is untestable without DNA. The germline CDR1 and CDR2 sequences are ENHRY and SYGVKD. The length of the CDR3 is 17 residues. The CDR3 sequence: CAISSGLAGGLLNEQFF.

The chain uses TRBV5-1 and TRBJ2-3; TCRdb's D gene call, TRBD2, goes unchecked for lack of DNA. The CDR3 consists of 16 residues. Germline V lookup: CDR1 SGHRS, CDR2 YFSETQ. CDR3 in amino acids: CASSWRTSGGTDTQYF. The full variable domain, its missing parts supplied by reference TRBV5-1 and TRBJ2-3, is KAGVTQTPRYLIKTRGQQVTLSCSPISGHRSVSWYQQTPGQGLQFLFEYFSETQRNKGNFPGRFSGRQFSNSRSEMNVSTLELGDSALYLCASSWRTSGGTDTQYFGPGTRLTVL.

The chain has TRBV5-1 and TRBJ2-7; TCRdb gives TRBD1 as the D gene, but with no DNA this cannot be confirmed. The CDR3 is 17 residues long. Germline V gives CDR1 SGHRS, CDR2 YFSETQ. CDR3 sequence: CASSLWGKQGFSYEQYF.

CDR3: CARLFRKSSYEQYF. This sequence joins TRBV23-1 and TRBJ2-7. TRBV23-1 is an ORF; its function is uncertain. The CDR3 spans 14 residues.

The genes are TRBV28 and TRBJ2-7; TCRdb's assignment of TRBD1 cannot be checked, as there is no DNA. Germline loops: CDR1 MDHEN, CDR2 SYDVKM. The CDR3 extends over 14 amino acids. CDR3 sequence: CASSFTGTASEQYF.

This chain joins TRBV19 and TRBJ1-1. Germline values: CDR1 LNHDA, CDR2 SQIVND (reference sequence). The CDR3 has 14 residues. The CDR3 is CASSIAGSGTEAFF.

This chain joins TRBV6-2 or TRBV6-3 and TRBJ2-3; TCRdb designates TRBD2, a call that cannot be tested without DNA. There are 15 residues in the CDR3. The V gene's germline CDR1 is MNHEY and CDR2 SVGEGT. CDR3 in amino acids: CASHRRDSSADTQYF.

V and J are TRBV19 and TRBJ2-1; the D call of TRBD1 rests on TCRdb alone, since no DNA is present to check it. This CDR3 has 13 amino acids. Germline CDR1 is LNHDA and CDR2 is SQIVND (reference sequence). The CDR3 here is CATRTGVNNEQFF.

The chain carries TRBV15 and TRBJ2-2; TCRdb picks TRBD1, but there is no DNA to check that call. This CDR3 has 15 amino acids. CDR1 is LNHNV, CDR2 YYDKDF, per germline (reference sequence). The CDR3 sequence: CATSSGDRATGELFF.

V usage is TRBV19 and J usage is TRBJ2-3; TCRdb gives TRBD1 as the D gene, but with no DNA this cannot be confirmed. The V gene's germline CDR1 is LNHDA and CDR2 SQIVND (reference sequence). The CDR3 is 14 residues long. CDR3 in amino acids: CASSRGTGTNTQYF. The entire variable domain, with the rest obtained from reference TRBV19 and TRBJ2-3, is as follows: DGGITQSPKYLFRKEGQNVTLSCEQNLNHDAMYWYRQDPGQGLRLIYYSQIVNDFQKGDIAEGYSVSREKKESFPLTVTSAQKNPTAFYLCASSRGTGTNTQYFGPGTRLTVL.

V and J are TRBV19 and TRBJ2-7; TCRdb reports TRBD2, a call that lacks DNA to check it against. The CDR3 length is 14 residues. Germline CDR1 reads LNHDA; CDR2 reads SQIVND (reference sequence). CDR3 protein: CASSTLAVPYEQYF.

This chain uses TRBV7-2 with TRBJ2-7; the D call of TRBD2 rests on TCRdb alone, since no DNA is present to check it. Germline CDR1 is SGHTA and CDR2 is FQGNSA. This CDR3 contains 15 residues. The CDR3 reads CASSLGSGRSYEQYF. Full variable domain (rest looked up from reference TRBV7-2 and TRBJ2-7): GAGVSQSPSNKVTEKGKDVELRCDPISGHTALYWYRQSLGQGLEFLIYFQGNSAPDKSGLPSDRFSAERTGGSVSTLTIQRTQQEDSAVYLCASSLGSGRSYEQYFGPGTRLTVT.

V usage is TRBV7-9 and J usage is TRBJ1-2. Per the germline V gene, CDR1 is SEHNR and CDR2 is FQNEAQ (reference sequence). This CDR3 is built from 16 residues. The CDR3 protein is CASSPRLAQINYGYTF.